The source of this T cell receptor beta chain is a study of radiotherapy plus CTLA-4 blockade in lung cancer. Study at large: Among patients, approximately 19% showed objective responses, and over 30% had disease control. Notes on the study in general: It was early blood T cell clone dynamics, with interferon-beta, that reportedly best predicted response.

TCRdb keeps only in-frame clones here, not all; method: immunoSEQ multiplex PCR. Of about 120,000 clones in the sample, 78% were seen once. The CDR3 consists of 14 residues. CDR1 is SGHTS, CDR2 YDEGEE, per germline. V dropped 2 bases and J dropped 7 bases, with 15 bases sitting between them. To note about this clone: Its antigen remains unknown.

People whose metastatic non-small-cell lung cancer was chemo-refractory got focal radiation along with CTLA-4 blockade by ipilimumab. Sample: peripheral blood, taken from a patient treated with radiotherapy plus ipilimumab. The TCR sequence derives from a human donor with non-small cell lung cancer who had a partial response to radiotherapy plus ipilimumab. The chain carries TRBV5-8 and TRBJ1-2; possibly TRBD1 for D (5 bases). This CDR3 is CASSFSSGNRGYTF. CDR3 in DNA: TGTGCCAGCAGCTTTTCATCAGGGAACCGTGGCTACACCTTC. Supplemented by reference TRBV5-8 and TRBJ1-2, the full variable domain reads EAGVTQSPTHLIKTRGQQATLRCSPISGHTSVYWYQQALGLGLQFLLWYDEGEERNRGNFPPRFSGRQFPNYSSELNVNALELEDSALYLCASSFSSGNRGYTFGSGTRLTVV.